The source of this TCR beta chain is a study of human T cells and chemical hapten exposure (TCRdb year 2021). General notes on the study: For sensitization, 2% DPC in acetone was applied to a roughly 2 cm by roughly 2 cm area of upper inner arm skin. Alopecia areata with under or over 50% scalp involvement, alopecia totalis and alopecia universalis were represented in the patient cohort, which was mostly female. Libraries were combined into a pool for sequencing, and differences in TCR yield between samples came mainly from small differences in library volumes within the pool. Patch testing on the upper back used Finn chambers containing 0.01% DPC, with scoring done after 6 days according to International Contact Dermatitis Research Group standards. Throughout the roughly 26-week study period, patients were also given weekly therapeutic DPC doses on the scalp. Blood samples were taken from patients before sensitization (week 0) and then at 2, 6 and about 24 weeks after DPC sensitization. Approximately 30 alopecia patients provided blood for TCR sequencing at one to four time points (pre-sensitization, 2, 6 and 24 weeks). In alopecia patients, the study followed how the peripheral blood TCR repertoire changed in vivo over primary and secondary sensitization to diphenylcyclopropenone (DPC), a hapten.

Compared with germline, V lacks 4 bases and J lacks 9 bases; bases without a gene match: 3. CDR1 and CDR2 (MDHEN, SYDVKM) derive from the germline V gene. Including cysteine and phenylalanine, the CDR3 has 12 amino acids. The sequence is cut down to CDR3 DNA, 36 bases in frame from base 1. Findings and caveats that apply to the study as a whole: Repeated subsampling changed both the strength of the expansion versus patch-test correlation and the threshold at which that correlation became significant. A positive correlation was found between the number of PT1 expanded TCRs and patch test score, with significance reached at thresholds 8, 16 and 32 but not 4. Compared with pre-sensitization or healthy control sets, expanded TCRs formed significantly more large CDR3 similarity clusters, which is consistent with antigen-driven responses. DPC sensitization did not change how many TCRs were above 1 in 1000 frequency, and no evidence was found of alterations in global repertoire structure. Because all patients had alopecia, a presumed autoimmune disease, the immune response of the patients might differ from that of healthy individuals.

Libraries were built with RACE. The sample was run on a NextSeq 500. During library preparation, unique molecular identifiers were attached to individual cDNA molecules so that TCRs could be counted quantitatively and reproducibly. From each blood RNA sample, both TCR alpha and TCR beta chains were sequenced. Processing in the source paper ran as follows. The median number of TCRs per sample was approximately 96,000, ranging from 23,224 to 690,600. V, J and CDR3 annotation of the TCR reads was carried out using the Decombinator software suite. To make PS versus PT1 abundance plots, every sample was subsampled to the same number of TCRs (28,000). Expanded TCRs were defined as absent before sensitization and observed at least eight times at the 2-week time point. Through fastp at Q25 and MiXCR, TCRdb rebuilt clones from the public reads, retaining in-frame beta chains. Here each entry gathers all rows of one CDR3 protein and keeps the most common genes and DNA. None of the V and J calls come from the authors' own analysis; TCRdb made them. This sample gives some 80,000 distinct CDR3 sequences in total; 10% of them show up just once. The ten biggest clones cover roughly 2.4% of the sample.

At least ten counts were recorded for this clonotype. Which antigen it targets is not known. No quality values exist for individual bases; no much larger clone is one base distant. According to the study, the label for this sample's time point signals: patch test 2, 6 weeks after DPC sensitization. The treatment or condition label here, explained by the study, means: therapeutic diphenylcyclopropenone sensitization with weekly scalp DPC. At every patch-test visit, the blood draw took place before the patch test was put on. To be eligible, patients had to be aged 18 to 70, diagnosed with alopecia and judged suitable for DPC therapy, while pregnant patients were excluded. Total RNA was extracted from unfractionated whole blood that had been collected in Tempus Blood RNA tubes.

Here the chain combines TRBV28 and TRBJ1-1, with 9 bases aligning to TRBD1. The source is a woman younger than 45 with alopecia areata. Some clones in this sample may be carry-over from other donors' samples. The input for sequencing was whole blood, taken in connection with sensitization to the hapten diphenylcyclopropenone (DPC). The encoded CDR3 is CASSSGTGQAFF. The DNA reads TGTGCCAGCAGTTCCGGGACAGGGCAAGCTTTCTTT.